This TCR beta chain was profiled in a study of blood T cell repertoires in COVID-19. Looking at the study overall: Italy, Spain and the United States were the sources of the convalescent and acute COVID-19 samples.

In germline, CDR1 is SQVTM, CDR2 ANQGSEA. J gave up 8 bases and V 6 bases, and 13 bases lay outside the gene matches. The CDR3 has 14 amino acids. This clone was seen a few times. The protocol was immunoSEQ multiplex PCR, while the TCRdb copy is restricted to in-frame clones and leaves out a portion. The sample consists of under 400,000 clones, approximately 88% of them appearing once. This chain uses TRBV29-1 with TRBJ1-2; 9 nucleotides agree with TRBD1. Specimen: peripheral blood. The receptor comes from a woman aged 25 to 39 with COVID-19, enrolled during active disease. DNA for the CDR3: TGCAGCGTCATAAGGACAGGGGCAGTATACGGCTACACCTTC. It yields the protein CSVIRTGAVYGYTF.